This T cell receptor beta chain was sequenced for a study of blood T cells in healthy people across ages. Study-wide findings and caveats: Naive CD4+ cells and diversity were both higher in long-lived donors than in aged donors. Diversity was estimated from one million T cells, and these estimates were considered underestimates.

Regarding this clonotype: Its antigen is as yet unknown.

Next came a second PCR, run for roughly 6 to 11 cycles, which used a sample-barcoded 5' primer along with a J-beta primer mix. All samples yielded 3 million or more CDR3-containing paired-end reads. TCRdb processed the 5' RACE reads anew with MiXCR; each CDR3 protein has one entry. The sample includes roughly 830,000 distinct CDR3 sequences, about 59% of them seen just once. Trimming took 5 bases from V and 2 from J; bases not matched to a gene: 4. This CDR3 is built from 15 residues. Germline values: CDR1 SGHTA, CDR2 FQGNSA. The sequenced material came from blood. The chain couples TRBV7-2 to TRBJ2-5, with TRBD2 matching 11 bases. This clonotype was sampled from a man in his thirties or forties in good health. The CDR3 region is CASSRTSGRQETQYF. The CDR3 region has the DNA TGTGCCAGCAGCCGGACTAGCGGGCGTCAAGAGACCCAGTACTTC.